The 18 T cell receptor beta chains below come from one sample, sequenced in a study of T cells in tumors after PD-1 blockade. This table comes from immunoSEQ multiplex PCR, and its TCRdb copy is limited to in-frame clones, with some not included. This repertoire shows around 12,000 clones, approximately 63% found once; its top ten account for under 20%. The starting material was tumor tissue, obtained before anti-PD-1 treatment. These receptors originate from a human donor with basal cell carcinoma.

This clone is judged medium-sized (0.01 to 0.1%). This chain links TRBV7-9 with TRBJ2-1; 9 bases match TRBD2. V lost 8 bases, J lost 5 bases, and 10 bases stayed unmatched. This CDR3 region has 15 residues. Looked up from germline, CDR1 is SEHNR and CDR2 is FQNEAQ (reference sequence). CDR3 DNA sequence: TGTGCCAGCGTTTCTCTAGCGGGATTGAACAATGAGCAGTTCTTC. This translates into CASVSLAGLNNEQFF.

For this clone: The junction does not match germline at one end; this may be a read error. Different DNA sequences within this sample yield the same CDR3. The chain couples TRBV7-2 to TRBJ2-1; 11 bases map to TRBD2. The CDR3 consists of 16 residues. Germline CDR1 is SGHTA and CDR2 is FQGNSA. The CDR3 sequence: CASSLAGGASYNEQFF. The DNA for the CDR3 is TGTGCCAGCAGCCTAGCGGGAGGAGCGTCCTACAATGAGCAGTTCTTC.

The V and J genes are TRBV6-5 and TRBJ2-3; a possible D gene is TRBD1 (5 bases). The CDR3 runs to 15 residues. The V gene lost 6 bases and the J gene lost 1 base, with 14 bases spanning the gap. Germline V gives CDR1 MNHEY, CDR2 SVGAGI. CDR3 sequence (DNA): TGTGCCAGCAGGCCCGGACACGCCGGCACAGATACGCAGTATTTT. Protein sequence: CASRPGHAGTDTQYF.

This clone was recorded a few times. The CDR3 protein is CASSQVDRAPPNEQFF. CDR3 DNA sequence: TGCGCCAGCAGCCAAGTGGATAGGGCCCCACCCAATGAGCAGTTCTTC. The genes are TRBV4-3 and TRBJ2-1, with D unclear. In germline, CDR1 is LGHNA, CDR2 YSLEER. Trimming shortened V by 1 base and J by 6 bases, and 16 bases separated the two germline ends. The CDR3 length is 16 residues.

J is TRBJ1-1 and V is TRBV9, with 11 bases fitting TRBD1. V lost 5 bases to trimming and J lost 5 bases; unmatched junction nucleotides: 5. The germline CDR1 and CDR2 sequences are SGDLS and YYNGEE. The CDR3 has 14 amino acids. Here the CDR3 DNA reads TGTGCCAGCAGTAGCGGACAGGGGGCGACTGAAGCTTTCTTT. This sequence encodes CASSSGQGATEAFF.

There are a few counts of this clone. In nucleotides, the CDR3 is TGTGCCAGCAGCGCCAAAGGGGGCGTCGGCAATCAGCCCCAGCATTTT. Amino acids: CASSAKGGVGNQPQHF. V usage is TRBV5-5 and J usage is TRBJ1-5; 7 nucleotides align to TRBD1. The CDR3 totals 16 residues. From germline, CDR1 is SGHKS and CDR2 YYEKEE (reference sequence). Germline trimming cut 4 bases from V and 2 bases from J; bases unmatched to any gene: 9.

This clone came up once. The V and J genes are TRBV28 and TRBJ2-2; perhaps TRBD1 as D (5 bases). The CDR3 extends over 16 amino acids. Trimming shortened V by 6 bases and J by 1 base, and 15 bases separated the two germline ends. Germline-derived CDR1 and CDR2 are MDHEN and SYDVKM. The chain's CDR3 is CASRRQSTLNTGELFF. CDR3 nucleotide sequence: TGTGCCAGCAGAAGACAGTCCACCCTGAACACCGGGGAGCTGTTTTTT.

By its share, this clone is medium-sized (0.01 to 0.1%). V is TRBV4-3 and J is TRBJ1-2; tentatively, D is TRBD1 (5 bases). The CDR3 extends over 17 amino acids. CDR1 LGHNA and CDR2 YSLEER come from the germline V gene. V gave up 0 bases and J gave up 1 base, with 15 bases separating them. This CDR3 reads CASSQEGAGARNYGYTF. In DNA, the CDR3 is TGCGCCAGCAGCCAAGAAGGAGCTGGGGCCCGTAACTATGGCTACACCTTC.

In this sample, this clone turned up a few times. The V and J genes are TRBV7-9 and TRBJ1-3; a possible D gene is TRBD1 (5 bases). V lost 5 bases and J lost 9, with 23 bases in between. The CDR3 totals 16 residues. Germline CDR1 reads SEHNR; CDR2 reads FQNEAQ (reference sequence). DNA of the CDR3: TGTGCCAGCAGCGGGAGGGGATGGACTTCCGAGGTCACCATATATTTT. It yields the protein CASSGRGWTSEVTIYF.

V usage is TRBV7-9 and J usage is TRBJ2-7, with D perhaps being TRBD1 or TRBD2 (6 bases each). The CDR3 contains 14 residues. Germline CDR1 reads SEHNR; CDR2 reads FQNEAQ (reference sequence). The V end lost 10 bases, the J end lost 1 base, and 17 bases lay between the germline ends. The CDR3 sequence: CATEGGGGSYEQYF. The CDR3 DNA follows: TGTGCCACAGAGGGGGGAGGAGGTTCCTACGAGCAGTACTTC.

This clone was seen just once. This chain connects TRBV11-1 to TRBJ2-7; no reliable D call. The ends were cut back, 4 bases at V and 3 bases at J, with 4 bases in the middle. The germline V gene has CDR1 SGHAT and CDR2 FQDESV (reference sequence). The CDR3 consists of 11 residues. The CDR3 bases are TGTGCCAGCAGCTACAGCTACGAGCAGTACTTC. This encodes CASSYSYEQYF. The whole variable domain, remainder taken from reference TRBV11-1 and TRBJ2-7, is EAEVAQSPRYKITEKSQAVAFWCDPISGHATLYWYRQILGQGPELLVQFQDESVVDDSQLPKDRFSAERLKGVDSTLKIQPAELGDSAMYLCASSYSYEQYFGPGTRLTVT.

The CDR3 loop is CAWSRGFSYGYTF. The CDR3 region has the DNA TGTGCCTGGAGTCGGGGATTCTCCTATGGCTACACCTTC. The chain couples TRBV30 to TRBJ1-2; D not certain. Trimming left V 2 bases short and J 4 bases short, with 11 bases between. The CDR3 spans 13 residues. Germline CDR1 GTSNPN, CDR2 SVGIG (reference sequence).

The chain uses TRBV6-1 and TRBJ1-2; D not resolved. Germline loops: CDR1 MNHNS, CDR2 SASEGT. Trimming stripped 2 bases from V and 4 bases from J, with 14 bases between. The CDR3 extends over 15 amino acids. In nucleotides, the CDR3 is TGTGCCAGCAGTGAACGCCTGCAACAGTCCTATGGCTACACCTTC. It is translated as CASSERLQQSYGYTF.

The chain couples TRBV10-3 to TRBJ2-3; a possible D gene is TRBD2 (5 bases). CDR3 length: 13 residues. Between the trimmed V and J ends, which lost 8 bases and 0 bases, there was a span of 9 bases. Germline assignment: CDR1 ENHRY and CDR2 SYGVKD. CDR3 sequence reads: CAIAGGSTDTQYF. Here the CDR3 DNA reads TGTGCCATCGCGGGCGGAAGCACAGATACGCAGTATTTT.

This clone came up once. The rearrangement joins TRBV7-6 to TRBJ1-6, with 9 bases identical to TRBD1. CDR1 SGHVS and CDR2 FNYEAQ come from the germline V gene. The CDR3 is made up of 16 amino acids. Trimming cost V 4 bases and J 10 bases; bases outside gene matches: 11. The chain's CDR3 is CASSSNLGQGLSPLHF. The CDR3 coding sequence is TGTGCCAGCAGCTCAAACCTGGGACAGGGTTTGTCACCCCTCCACTTT.

The V gene is TRBV13, the J gene TRBJ2-7; 8 bases are shared with TRBD2. Germline loops: CDR1 PRHDT, CDR2 FYEKMQ (reference sequence). This CDR3 region has 13 residues. The CDR3 bases are TGTGCAAGCGCGGGGGGTCTCTCCTACGAGCAGTACTTC. It is translated as CASAGGLSYEQYF.

The V and J genes are TRBV5-1 and TRBJ2-1; TRBD1 aligns across 11 bases. This CDR3 region has 14 residues. Germline loops: CDR1 SGHRS, CDR2 YFSETQ. V lost 4 bases to trimming and J lost 6 bases; unmatched junction nucleotides: 3. The CDR3 loop reads CASSLGQGANEQFF. For the CDR3, the DNA is TGCGCCAGCAGCCTAGGACAGGGGGCCAATGAGCAGTTCTTC.

A few counts support this clone. The chain has TRBV6-1 and TRBJ2-7; TRBD1 matches at 11 bases. Trimming cost V 2 bases and J 9 bases; bases outside gene matches: 6. The CDR3 is made up of 14 amino acids. Germline CDR1 reads MNHNS; CDR2 reads SASEGT. The CDR3 DNA reads TGTGCCAGCAGTGAAAGGACAGGGGGCGCGGGGCAGTACTTC. Translating it yields CASSERTGGAGQYF.